Listed below are T cell receptor beta chains from one sample, sequenced in a study of T cell responses to AZD1222 COVID-19 vaccine. Only in-frame clones appear in the TCRdb table, and some are missing; sequencing was by immunoSEQ multiplex PCR. Of approximately 140,000 clones listed, around 94% are singletons. Sequenced material: peripheral blood, taken on day 0 of AZD1222 vaccination. The receptor source for this set is an adult in good health. Both conserved end residues are part of each CDR3. D genes are given only for firm matches. For some rows the clone size is stated as once, few or many, or as a class when expanded; others skip it.

>.|.|TRBV5-1|TRBJ2-2
TGCGCCAGCAGCTTACAGGGCCCCTCCGGGGAGCTGTTTTTT
CASSLQGPSGELFF
>.|.|TRBV7-9|TRBJ1-4
TGTGCCAGCAGCTTAGCCGGGAACCGAGAAAAACTGTTTTTT
CASSLAGNREKLFF
>once|.|TRBV6-2/TRBV6-3|TRBJ1-1
TGTGCCAGCAGGTACAGGGAGACCTACACTGAAGCTTTCTTT
CASRYRETYTEAFF
>.|.|TRBV5-4|TRBJ2-2
TGTGCCAGCAGGGGCGAGGGGGGAGTATCCGGGGAGCTGTTTTTT
CASRGEGGVSGELFF
>.|TRBD2|TRBV10-3|TRBJ2-5
TGTGCCTCGAGCGGGAGGGAAAAAGAGACCCAGTACTTC
CASSGREKETQYF
>.|TRBD1|TRBV11-2|TRBJ1-6
TGTGCCAGCAGCCACCGTACGCAGGGGGCTAATTCACCCCTCCACTTT
CASSHRTQGANSPLHF
>.|.|TRBV6-5|TRBJ1-6
TGTGCCAGCAGTCTTAAGAGATATAATTCACCCCTCCACTTT
CASSLKRYNSPLHF
>once|.|TRBV4-2|TRBJ1-2
TGTGCCAGCAGCCAAGATAGTGGAGGGGACCCAGGGGGCTACACCTTC
CASSQDSGGDPGGYTF
>.|TRBD2|TRBV7-2|TRBJ2-1
TGTGCCAGCAGCTTAGATAGGGGACTAGCGGGACTCCTCGGGGATGAGCAGTTCTTC
CASSLDRGLAGLLGDEQFF
>.|TRBD1|TRBV7-2|TRBJ1-2
TGTGCCAGCAGCTTAGCTTTTGGACAGGGGGGTCTCTCTGGCTACACCTTC
CASSLAFGQGGLSGYTF
>.|TRBD1|TRBV5-6|TRBJ2-5
TGTGCCAGCAGCTTGGAACAGGGGGGCCGGGAGACCCAGTACTTC
CASSLEQGGRETQYF
>.|.|TRBV6-1|TRBJ2-3
TGTGCCAGCAGTGAATTACTAAGCACAGATACGCAGTATTTT
CASSELLSTDTQYF
>.|.|TRBV5-6|TRBJ2-2
TGTGCCAGCAGCTTTGGGGGACCCACCGGGGAGCTGTTTTTT
CASSFGGPTGELFF
>.|.|TRBV6-5|TRBJ2-1
TGTGCCACACCGGGGGCGGCTGAGCAGTTCTTC
CATPGAAEQFF
>once|TRBD1|TRBV7-9|TRBJ2-1
TGTGCCAGCAGCGCCGCGGGGACAGGTTACAATGAGCAGTTCTTC
CASSAAGTGYNEQFF
>.|.|TRBV30|TRBJ1-1
TGTGCCTGGGGTGGACATTCCGCTGAAGCTTTCTTT
CAWGGHSAEAFF
>.|.|TRBV28|TRBJ2-1
TGTGCCAGCAGTCTAGACTCATATGAGCAGTTCTTC
CASSLDSYEQFF
>.|.|TRBV5-6|TRBJ1-1
TGTGCCAGCAGTCTCTATTGGAACACTGAAGCTTTCTTT
CASSLYWNTEAFF
>.|.|TRBV6-5|TRBJ2-5
TGTGCCAGCAGTTACTCGGCAGGGAGGTACGAGACCCAGTACTTC
CASSYSAGRYETQYF
>once|TRBD2|TRBV5-6|TRBJ2-1
TGTGCCAGCAGCACCGGACTAGCGGGCTACAATGAGCAGTTCTTC
CASSTGLAGYNEQFF
>.|TRBD1|TRBV7-9|TRBJ2-1
TGTGCCAGCAGCTTCAGGGGACAGACGTACAATGAGCAGTTCTTC
CASSFRGQTYNEQFF
>.|TRBD2|TRBV27|TRBJ2-3
TGTGCCAGCAGTTTAATCTCTGCGGGGGGGCCAGATACGCAGTATTTT
CASSLISAGGPDTQYF
>.|.|TRBV7-9|TRBJ1-2
TGTGCCAGCAGCTTGGAGGGTTCTTACACCTTC
CASSLEGSYTF
>.|.|TRBV12-5|TRBJ2-1
TGTGCTAGTGGTTTGCTCGGTGGGTACAATGAGCAGTTCTTC
CASGLLGGYNEQFF
>.|.|TRBV7-3|TRBJ2-3
TGTGCCAGCAGCTTTACCATGGGAACAGATACGCAGTATTTT
CASSFTMGTDTQYF